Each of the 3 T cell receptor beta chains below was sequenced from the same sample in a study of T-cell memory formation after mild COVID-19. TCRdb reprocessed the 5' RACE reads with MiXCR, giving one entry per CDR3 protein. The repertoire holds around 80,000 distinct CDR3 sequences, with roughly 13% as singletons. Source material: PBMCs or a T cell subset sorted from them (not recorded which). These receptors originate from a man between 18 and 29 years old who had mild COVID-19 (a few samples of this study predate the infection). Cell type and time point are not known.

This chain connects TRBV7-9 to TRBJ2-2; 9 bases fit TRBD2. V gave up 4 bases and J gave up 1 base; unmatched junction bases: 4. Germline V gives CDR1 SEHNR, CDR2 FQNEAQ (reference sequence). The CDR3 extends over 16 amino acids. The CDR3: CASSYTSGWNTGELFF. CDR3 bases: TGTGCCAGCAGCTATACTAGCGGGTGGAACACCGGGGAGCTGTTTTTT.

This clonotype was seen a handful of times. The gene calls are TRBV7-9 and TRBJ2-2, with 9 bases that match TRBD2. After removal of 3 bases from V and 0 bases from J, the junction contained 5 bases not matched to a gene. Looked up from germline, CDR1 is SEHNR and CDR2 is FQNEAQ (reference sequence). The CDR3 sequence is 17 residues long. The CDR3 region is CASSLIAGGPNTGELFF. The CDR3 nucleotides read TGTGCCAGCAGCTTGATCGCGGGGGGGCCGAACACCGGGGAGCTGTTTTTT. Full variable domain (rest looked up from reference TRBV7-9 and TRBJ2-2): DTGVSQNPRHKITKRGQNVTFRCDPISEHNRLYWYRQTLGQGPEFLTYFQNEAQLEKSRLLSDRFSAERPKGSFSTLEIQRTEQGDSAMYLCASSLIAGGPNTGELFFGEGSRLTVL.

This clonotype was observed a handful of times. The CDR3 is CASSYDFRSQETQYF. CDR3 DNA: TGTGCCAGCAGTTACGACTTTCGGTCGCAAGAGACCCAGTACTTC. V usage is TRBV6-2 or TRBV6-3 and J usage is TRBJ2-5; D remains ambiguous. The CDR3 has 15 residues. Trimming took 2 bases from V and 2 from J, leaving 12 bases between them. Germline-derived CDR1 and CDR2 are MNHEY and SVGEGT.